A single sample gave rise to the 6 T cell receptor beta chains below, sequenced in a study of T-cell reconstitution after alpha-beta-depleted transplantation in children. Unique molecular identifiers were built into the TCRbeta library. TCRdb ran MiXCR on the PCR reads and lists one entry per CDR3 protein. This sample carries a few hundred thousand distinct CDR3 sequences, 24% of them seen once, and the ten largest clones take 4% to 6%. Source: PBMCs, mostly from graft donor cells, taken 360 days after TCRalphabeta/CD19-depleted stem cell transplant. All receptors derive from a female patient aged 2-15 years who had a stem cell transplant for congenital amegakaryocytic thrombocytopenia, so the T cells may come from the graft donor.

The CDR3 loop reads CASSQAKTAWGETQYF. CDR3 nucleotide sequence: TGTGCCAGCAGCCAAGCAAAGACAGCGTGGGGAGAGACCCAGTACTTC. The rearrangement uses TRBV4-2 and TRBJ2-5, with D maybe TRBD1 (5 bases). Trimming shortened V by 1 base and J by 4 bases, and 16 bases separated the two germline ends. The CDR3 runs 16 residues. CDR1 and CDR2 (germline): LGHNA, YNFKEQ.

The chain joins TRBV28 to TRBJ2-7; possibly TRBD1 for D (5 bases). The V and J ends lost 8 bases and 6 bases respectively, with 29 bases between them. This CDR3 comprises 17 residues. The germline gives CDR1 MDHEN, CDR2 SYDVKM. The CDR3 loop is CASGAQGRSWWNSEQYF. The CDR3 DNA follows: TGTGCCAGCGGAGCCCAGGGCCGATCATGGTGGAATTCCGAGCAGTACTTC.

The chain carries TRBV24-1 and TRBJ2-7; the match to TRBD1 covers 7 bases. V lost 3 bases and J lost 8; bases outside the gene matches: 18. Germline-derived CDR1 and CDR2 are KGHDR and SFDVKD. The CDR3 covers 17 residues. This CDR3 is CATSDQATGALPGKQYF. DNA of the CDR3: TGTGCCACCAGTGATCAGGCCACAGGGGCCCTGCCCGGGAAGCAGTACTTC.

Worth noting for this clonotype: Given the absence of the conserved phenylalanine or tryptophan at the CDR3 end, a read error is likely. The genes are TRBV29-1 and TRBJ2-1; 9 bases fit TRBD2. After removal of 5 bases from V and 6 bases from J, the junction contained 11 bases not matched to a gene. The CDR3 length is 15 residues. From germline, CDR1 is SQVTM and CDR2 ANQGSEA. The CDR3 coding sequence is TGCAGCGTTCGCCCTCTAGCGGGATCCAGCAATGAGCAGTTCCTC. It specifies CSVRPLAGSSNEQFL.

This clonotype came up many times. This chain uses TRBV2 with TRBJ2-3, with unresolved D. The CDR3 has 13 amino acids. Trimming stripped 3 bases from V and 1 base from J, with 5 bases between. The germline V gene encodes CDR1 SNHLY and CDR2 FYNNEI. CDR3 sequence: CASSDGGTDTQYF. The DNA for the CDR3 is TGTGCCAGCAGTGATGGGGGCACAGATACGCAGTATTTT.

This clonotype has just a few counts. The CDR3 DNA reads TGTGCCAGCAGCTTAGCGCGAGGGATTTTCACAGATACGCAGTATTTT. It translates to CASSLARGIFTDTQYF. The chain couples TRBV7-8 to TRBJ2-3; weak D call: TRBD2 (5 bases). The CDR3 length is 16 residues. V was trimmed by 0 bases and J by 2 bases, leaving 12 bases between them. Germline assignment: CDR1 SGHVS and CDR2 FQNEAQ.